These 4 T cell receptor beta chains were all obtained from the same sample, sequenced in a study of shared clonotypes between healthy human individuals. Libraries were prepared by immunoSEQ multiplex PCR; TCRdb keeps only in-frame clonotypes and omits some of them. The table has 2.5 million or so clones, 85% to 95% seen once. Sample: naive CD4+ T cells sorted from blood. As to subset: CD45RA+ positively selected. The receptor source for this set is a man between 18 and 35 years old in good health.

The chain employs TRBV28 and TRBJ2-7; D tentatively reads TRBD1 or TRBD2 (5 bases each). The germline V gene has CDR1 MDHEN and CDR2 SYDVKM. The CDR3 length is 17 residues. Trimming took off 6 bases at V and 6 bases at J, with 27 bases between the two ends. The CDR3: CASSPPPMDWGLLEQYF. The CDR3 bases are TGTGCCAGCAGCCCTCCCCCGATGGACTGGGGCCTACTCGAGCAGTACTTC. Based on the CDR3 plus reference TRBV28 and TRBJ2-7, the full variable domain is DVKVTQSSRYLVKRTGEKVFLECVQDMDHENMFWYRQDPGLGLRLIYFSYDVKMKEKGDIPEGYSVSREKKERFSLILESASTNQTSMYLCASSPPPMDWGLLEQYFGPGTRLTVT.

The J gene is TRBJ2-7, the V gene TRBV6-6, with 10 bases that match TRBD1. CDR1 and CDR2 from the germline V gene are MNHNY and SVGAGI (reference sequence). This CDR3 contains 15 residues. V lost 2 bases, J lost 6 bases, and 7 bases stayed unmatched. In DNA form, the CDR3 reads TGTGCCAGCAGTTACCCGGGACAGGGGTTCGGCGAGCAGTACTTC. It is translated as CASSYPGQGFGEQYF.

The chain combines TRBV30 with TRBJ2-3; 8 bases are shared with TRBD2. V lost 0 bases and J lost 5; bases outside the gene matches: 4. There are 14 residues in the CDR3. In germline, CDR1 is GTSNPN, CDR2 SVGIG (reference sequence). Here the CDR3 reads CAWSVRGGRDTQYF. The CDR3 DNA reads TGTGCCTGGAGTGTACGGGGGGGAAGAGATACGCAGTATTTT.

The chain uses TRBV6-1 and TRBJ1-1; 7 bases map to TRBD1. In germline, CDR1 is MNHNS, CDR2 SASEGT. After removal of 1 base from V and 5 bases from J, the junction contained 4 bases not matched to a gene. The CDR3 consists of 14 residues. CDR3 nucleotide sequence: TGTGCCAGCAGTGAAGAGGGGGCGGTGACTGAAGCTTTCTTT. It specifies CASSEEGAVTEAFF.